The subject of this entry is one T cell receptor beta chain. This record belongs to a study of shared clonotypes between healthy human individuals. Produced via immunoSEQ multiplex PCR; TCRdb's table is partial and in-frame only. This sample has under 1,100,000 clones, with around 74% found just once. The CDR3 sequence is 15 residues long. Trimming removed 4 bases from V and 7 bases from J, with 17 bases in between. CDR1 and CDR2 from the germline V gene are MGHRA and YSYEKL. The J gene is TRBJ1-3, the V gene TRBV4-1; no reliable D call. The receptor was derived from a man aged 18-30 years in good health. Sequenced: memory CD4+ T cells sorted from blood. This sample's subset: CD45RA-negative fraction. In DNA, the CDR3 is TGCGCCAGCAGCCCCTCAGCCACCGTTCTTAACACCATATATTTT. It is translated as CASSPSATVLNTIYF.